This passage covers 20 T cell receptor beta chains from one sample sequenced in a study of shared T cell receptors in the human thymus. The protocol was immunoSEQ multiplex PCR, while the TCRdb copy is restricted to in-frame clones and leaves out a portion. Of 600,000 to 900,000 clones in the sample, approximately 83% were seen once. These sequences were also reported in another study, on human thymus T cells.

Material for sequencing was thymocytes. These receptors were taken from a girl in the first two years of life with a congenital heart defect.

The genes are TRBV6-5 and TRBJ1-2, with TRBD1 identical over 7 bases. CDR1 MNHEY and CDR2 SVGAGI come from the germline V gene. The CDR3 has 14 amino acids. V shed 1 base and J 6 bases; nucleotides not matched to a gene: 5. The CDR3 protein is CASSYYSGGDGYTF. CDR3 bases: TGTGCCAGCAGTTACTATTCAGGGGGTGATGGCTACACCTTC.

V is TRBV7-2 and J is TRBJ1-2; D is perhaps TRBD1 (6 bases). This CDR3 comprises 15 residues. Germline-derived CDR1 and CDR2 are SGHTA and FQGNSA. Trimming shortened V by 1 base and J by 4 bases, and 13 bases separated the two germline ends. For the CDR3, the DNA is TGTGCCAGCAGCTTAGGGGGACACGGATTCTATGGCTACACCTTC. Translating gives CASSLGGHGFYGYTF.

The CDR3: CASGTGGNQPQHF. CDR3 sequence (DNA): TGTGCCAGCGGGACAGGCGGAAATCAGCCCCAGCATTTT. The chain combines TRBV6-6 with TRBJ1-5; TRBD1 matches at 8 bases. With 8 bases clipped from V and 4 bases from J, the junction kept 4 bases outside the gene matches. The germline V gene has CDR1 MNHNY and CDR2 SVGAGI (reference sequence). The length of the CDR3 is 13 residues.

This chain connects TRBV29-1 to TRBJ1-1, with 8 bases aligning to TRBD1. Trimming took 3 bases from V and 6 from J; bases not matched to a gene: 15. This CDR3 comprises 16 residues. Germline loops: CDR1 SQVTM, CDR2 ANQGSEA. The CDR3 protein is CSVEGTGGEDEAEAFF. In DNA, the CDR3 is TGCAGCGTTGAGGGAACAGGGGGGGAAGATGAAGCTGAAGCTTTCTTT.

The J gene is TRBJ2-3, the V gene TRBV21-1; no DNA check was done on the table's D call, TRBD1. TRBV21-1 is reported as a pseudogene. The CDR3 runs 15 residues. The CDR3: CASTLLVGATDTQYF. The CDR3 DNA follows: TGTGCCAGCACCCTTCTAGTGGGGGCCACAGATACGCAGTATTTT.

V and J are TRBV6-6 and TRBJ1-1; D call uncertain. The V gene's germline CDR1 is MNHNY and CDR2 SVGAGI (reference sequence). Trimming stripped 4 bases from V and 4 bases from J, with 10 bases between. The CDR3 runs to 13 residues. The CDR3 is CASSLYHGTEAFF. The CDR3 DNA sequence: TGTGCCAGCAGTTTATACCACGGCACTGAAGCTTTCTTT.

V usage is TRBV18 and J usage is TRBJ1-4; D is undetermined. The CDR3 sequence is 17 residues long. Deletions cut 6 bases from V and 7 bases from J, with 24 bases between. Germline CDR1 reads KGHSH; CDR2 reads LQKENI. The CDR3 nucleotides read TGTGCCAGCTCCCCCCCTTTTCGGGGTCCCTCTAGTGAAAAACTGTTTTTT. Translating it yields CASSPPFRGPSSEKLFF.

This chain uses TRBV10-3 with TRBJ1-5, with 8 bases fitting TRBD1. V was clipped by 2 bases and J by 4 bases; unmatched bases: 7. Germline loops: CDR1 ENHRY, CDR2 SYGVKD. The CDR3 has 16 amino acids. The DNA of the CDR3 is TGTGCCATCAGTGAGACACAGGGGGGTGGAAATCAGCCCCAGCATTTT. This codes for CAISETQGGGNQPQHF.

The chain uses TRBV11-2 and TRBJ1-1, with 9 nucleotides matching TRBD1. Per the germline V gene, CDR1 is SGHAT and CDR2 is FQNNGV. The CDR3 is 15 residues long. The ends lost 4 bases at V and 4 bases at J; junction bases unmatched: 7. The CDR3 bases are TGTGCCAGCAGCTCCCAACTGACAGGGGGCACTGAAGCTTTCTTT. Its translation is CASSSQLTGGTEAFF.

The chain joins TRBV4-2 to TRBJ2-3; 14 nucleotides line up with TRBD2. The CDR3 covers 21 residues. CDR1 is LGHNA and CDR2 is YNFKEQ in the germline V gene. V dropped 1 base and J dropped 0; count of bases not matched to a gene: 12. DNA of the CDR3: TGTGCCAGCAGCCAAGTCGGTAGACTAGCGGGGGGGTTACGTAGCACAGATACGCAGTATTTT. Its protein is CASSQVGRLAGGLRSTDTQYF.

The V and J genes are TRBV6-1 and TRBJ2-1, with 10 bases fitting TRBD2. V trimming: 0 bases; J trimming: 7 bases; junction bases outside the gene matches: 9. The germline V gene has CDR1 MNHNS and CDR2 SASEGT. The CDR3 runs 17 residues. CDR3 DNA sequence: TGTGCCAGCAGTGAAGCGCATTTAGCGGGGGGAAGGAATGAGCAGTTCTTC. Translated, it gives CASSEAHLAGGRNEQFF.

This sequence joins TRBV5-4 and TRBJ1-6; D may be TRBD1 (5 bases). Germline-derived CDR1 and CDR2 are SGHNT and YYREEE (reference sequence). This CDR3 is 16 amino acids long. The V end was cut by 4 bases, the J end by 7 bases, with 18 bases between. DNA of the CDR3: TGTGCCAGCAGCCCTAATGTACAGGCGAAGAATTCACCCCTCCACTTT. It codes for CASSPNVQAKNSPLHF.

DNA for the CDR3: TGTGCCACCAGCAGAGATAGGCGGGGGGGCGGGCAAGAGACCCAGTACTTC. Translating it yields CATSRDRRGGGQETQYF. This chain joins TRBV15 and TRBJ2-5, with TRBD2 matching 9 bases. From germline, CDR1 is LNHNV and CDR2 YYDKDF (reference sequence). Losses at the gene ends were 0 bases for V and 2 bases for J; bases not matched to a gene: 7. This CDR3 comprises 17 residues.

The CDR3: CASRRDREGTEAFF. For the CDR3, the DNA is TGTGCCAGCAGGAGGGACAGGGAGGGCACTGAAGCTTTCTTT. The rearrangement links TRBV6-1 to TRBJ1-1; 9 nucleotides line up with TRBD1. This CDR3 is 14 amino acids long. The J segment lost 4 bases and the V segment lost 6 bases, leaving 6 bases of the junction unmatched. Looked up from germline, CDR1 is MNHNS and CDR2 is SASEGT.

This clone was seen a single time. The V call is TRBV4-3, the J call TRBJ1-2, with 8 bases aligning to TRBD1. Losses at the gene ends were 3 bases for V and 7 bases for J; bases not matched to a gene: 10. CDR3 length: 15 amino acids. Germline values: CDR1 LGHNA, CDR2 YSLEER. CDR3 nucleotides: TGCGCCAGCAGCCAGGTCCCGGGACAGGACTGTGGCTACACCTTC. The encoded protein is CASSQVPGQDCGYTF.

This chain links TRBV6-1 with TRBJ2-1, with a weak D call TRBD1 (6 bases). Trimming cost V 0 bases and J 4 bases, with 16 bases left between them. Germline V lookup: CDR1 MNHNS, CDR2 SASEGT. The CDR3 runs 17 residues. The CDR3 reads CASSEATGPHSYNEQFF. Here the CDR3 DNA reads TGTGCCAGCAGTGAAGCCACAGGGCCTCACTCTTACAATGAGCAGTTCTTC.

This chain joins TRBV7-9 and TRBJ2-6; 12 nucleotides align to TRBD1. The CDR3 is made up of 18 amino acids. Germline assignment: CDR1 SEHNR and CDR2 FQNEAQ (reference sequence). V dropped 6 bases and J dropped 2; count of bases not matched to a gene: 8. The CDR3 loop is CASRGTGGRRAGANVLTF. CDR3 DNA: TGTGCCAGCAGAGGGACAGGGGGCAGACGAGCTGGGGCCAACGTCCTGACTTTC.

V gene TRBV15 combines with J gene TRBJ2-1; TRBD2 matches 8 bases. Germline V gene lookup returns CDR1 LNHNV and CDR2 YYDKDF (reference sequence). The CDR3 extends over 17 amino acids. The ends lost 2 bases at V and 3 bases at J; junction bases unmatched: 9. CDR3 DNA sequence: TGTGCCACCAGCAGACTAACGGGGGGGGTGGTCTACAATGAGCAGTTCTTC. This codes for CATSRLTGGVVYNEQFF.

This clone appeared a few times. V and J are TRBV4-3 and TRBJ1-4; 8 bases line up with TRBD1. Germline V gene sequence: CDR1 LGHNA, CDR2 YSLEER. V was clipped by 3 bases and J by 3 bases; unmatched bases: 12. The CDR3 length is 18 residues. CDR3 nucleotides: TGCGCCAGCAGCCACACAGGACAGGGACTCGCGGCTAATGAAAAACTGTTTTTT. Protein sequence: CASSHTGQGLAANEKLFF.

The chain carries TRBV6-1 and TRBJ1-5; no clear D. Germline V gives CDR1 MNHNS, CDR2 SASEGT. CDR3 length: 14 amino acids. With 10 bases removed from V and 3 bases from J, the gap between germline ends came to 16 bases. The chain's CDR3 is CAINGLQANQPQHF. CDR3 nucleotides: TGTGCCATCAATGGGTTGCAGGCCAATCAGCCCCAGCATTTT.